Below, 19 T cell receptor beta chains from the same sample are listed, as sequenced in a study of T-cell memory formation after mild COVID-19. MiXCR, applied by TCRdb to the 5' RACE reads, yields one record per CDR3 protein. In the table there are fewer than 50,000 distinct CDR3 sequences, about 7.3% of which are singletons. The sequencing input was PBMCs or a T cell subset sorted from them (not recorded which). The receptors here all came from a man younger than 35 who had mild COVID-19 (a few samples of this study predate the infection). Cell type and time point are not known.

This clonotype was counted between two and nine times. The V gene is TRBV12-3 or TRBV12-4, the J gene TRBJ1-2, with a possible D match to TRBD1 (5 bases). Trimming took off 3 bases at V and 0 bases at J, with 8 bases between the two ends. This CDR3 has 14 amino acids. In DNA, the CDR3 is TGTGCCAGCAGTTTTCAGGGAGCTAACTATGGCTACACCTTC. Translated: CASSFQGANYGYTF.

The table lists this clonotype with a few counts. J is TRBJ1-2 and V is TRBV5-5; no reliable D call. The CDR3 is 11 residues long. The V end was cut by 3 bases, the J end by 7 bases, with 7 bases between. CDR1 and CDR2 from the germline V gene are SGHKS and YYEKEE (reference sequence). The CDR3 loop reads CASSSSLGYTF. The CDR3 DNA sequence: TGTGCCAGCAGCTCCTCCCTTGGCTACACCTTC.

V is TRBV27 and J is TRBJ2-2, with D possibly being TRBD2 (5 bases). This CDR3 has 14 residues. Per the germline V gene, CDR1 is MNHEY and CDR2 is SMNVEV (reference sequence). V gave up 6 bases and J gave up 6 bases, with 14 bases separating them. CDR3 in DNA: TGTGCCAGCAGCAAACTTTGGACTGCCGGGGAGCTGTTTTTT. It translates to CASSKLWTAGELFF.

The V gene is TRBV12-3 or TRBV12-4, the J gene TRBJ2-5; 7 bases map to TRBD2. Trimming took 3 bases from V and 5 from J; bases not matched to a gene: 6. The CDR3 is 14 amino acids. CDR3 bases: TGTGCCAGCAGTTTTCGACTAGCCGTGGAGACCCAGTACTTC. Its protein product is CASSFRLAVETQYF.

The chain carries TRBV7-7 and TRBJ2-1, with 7 bases lining up with TRBD2. Trimming removed 7 bases from V and 5 bases from J; junction bases left unmatched: 8. CDR1 SSHAT and CDR2 FNYEAQ come from the germline V gene (reference sequence). CDR3 size: 14 residues. DNA for the CDR3: TGTGCCAGCAAACTATACCTAGCGGACAATGAGCAGTTCTTC. This gives the protein CASKLYLADNEQFF.

This clonotype appeared a few times. This rearrangement joins TRBV7-2 to TRBJ2-3, with D possibly called TRBD1 or TRBD2 (6 bases each). The germline V and J ends were trimmed by 5 bases and 4 bases, with 16 bases remaining between them. The CDR3 spans 15 residues. Germline CDR1 and CDR2: SGHTA and FQGNSA. CDR3 sequence: CASSTWGAPADTQYF. CDR3 sequence (DNA): TGTGCCAGCAGCACGTGGGGGGCTCCCGCAGATACGCAGTATTTT. The full variable domain, with the rest looked up from reference TRBV7-2 and TRBJ2-3, is GAGVSQSPSNKVTEKGKDVELRCDPISGHTALYWYRQSLGQGLEFLIYFQGNSAPDKSGLPSDRFSAERTGGSVSTLTIQRTQQEDSAVYLCASSTWGAPADTQYFGPGTRLTVL.

This clonotype has only a few counts. The chain uses TRBV6-2 or TRBV6-3 and TRBJ1-2; 7 positions agree with TRBD1. This CDR3 spans 13 amino acids. The V segment lost 10 bases and the J segment 4 bases; nucleotides outside the gene matches: 9. Germline lookup yields CDR1 MNHEY and CDR2 SVGEGT. CDR3 loop: CATSDREIYGYTF. The CDR3, as DNA: TGTGCCACCTCCGACAGGGAAATCTATGGCTACACCTTC.

The chain employs TRBV3-1 and TRBJ1-1; TRBD1 might be the D (5 bases). V lost 2 bases and J lost 1, with 8 bases in between. CDR1 is LGHDT, CDR2 YNNKEL, per germline (reference sequence). CDR3 length: 14 amino acids. CDR3 sequence (DNA): TGTGCCAGCAGCCAATCGGACACGAACACTGAAGCTTTCTTT. The encoded protein is CASSQSDTNTEAFF.

This clonotype was recorded a few times. The rearrangement links TRBV20-1 to TRBJ1-4; no clear D gene. CDR1 is DFQATT, CDR2 SNEGSKA, per germline (reference sequence). Trimming removed 5 bases at V and 5 bases at J, with 12 bases between. The CDR3 has 13 amino acids. CDR3 in amino acids: CSAWPTRNEKLFF. In DNA, the CDR3 is TGCAGTGCTTGGCCGACACGGAATGAAAAACTGTTTTTT.

This clonotype was seen a few times. V and J are TRBV4-3 and TRBJ1-3; unclear D gene. Germline V gene sequence: CDR1 LGHNA, CDR2 YSLEER. V was trimmed by 0 bases and J by 4 bases, leaving 7 bases between them. The CDR3 contains 14 residues. CDR3 nucleotide sequence: TGCGCCAGCAGCCAAGATGGTCTCGGAAACACCATATATTTT. This translates into CASSQDGLGNTIYF.

The chain joins TRBV9 to TRBJ1-2; D gene uncertain. Germline CDR1 and CDR2: SGDLS and YYNGEE. V was pared by 1 base and J by 9 bases, with 16 bases between. The CDR3 consists of 14 residues. CDR3 amino acids: CASSVLSEGRSYTF. Written as DNA, the CDR3 is TGTGCCAGCAGCGTACTCTCGGAGGGCAGAAGCTACACCTTC.

This clonotype is medium-sized by share. This chain joins TRBV4-3 and TRBJ2-3; 7 nucleotides align to TRBD2. Trimming at V came to 0 bases and at J to 1 base, leaving 4 bases not matched to a gene. Germline assignment: CDR1 LGHNA and CDR2 YSLEER. This CDR3 has 16 amino acids. The CDR3 sequence: CASSQESGARTDTQYF. CDR3 sequence (DNA): TGCGCCAGCAGCCAAGAAAGCGGGGCCCGCACAGATACGCAGTATTTT.

V and J are TRBV12-3 or TRBV12-4 and TRBJ1-1, with a possible D match to TRBD1 (5 bases). The V gene lost 4 bases and the J gene lost 3 bases, with 15 bases spanning the gap. The CDR3 loop spans 15 amino acids. CDR3 bases: TGTGCCAGCAGTTCTACACGGGACGGATACACTGAAGCTTTCTTT. Translating it yields CASSSTRDGYTEAFF.

In its sample, this clonotype was seen many times. The chain links TRBV5-1 to TRBJ2-4, with D perhaps being TRBD1 or TRBD2 (6 bases each). The CDR3 totals 15 residues. The ends were cut back, 0 bases at V and 8 bases at J, with 15 bases in the middle. Germline lookup yields CDR1 SGHRS and CDR2 YFSETQ. The CDR3 region has the DNA TGCGCCAGCAGCTTGGGGACCGCAGGGGAGGACATTCAGTACTTC. Translation: CASSLGTAGEDIQYF.

This clonotype was seen a handful of times. The V and J genes are TRBV5-4 and TRBJ2-7; D gene uncertain. CDR3 length: 14 residues. Trimming pared 6 bases from V and 4 bases from J, leaving 17 bases between. CDR1 and CDR2 from the germline V gene are SGHNT and YYREEE (reference sequence). In DNA form, the CDR3 reads TGTGCCAGCAAAATAGATCCTTCGTCATACGAGCAGTACTTC. It yields the protein CASKIDPSSYEQYF.

Here the CDR3 DNA reads TGTGCCAGCAGTAAGGGACAGCCCCAGCATTTT. Its translation is CASSKGQPQHF. The chain has TRBV12-3 or TRBV12-4 and TRBJ1-5; D unresolved. The CDR3 sequence is 11 residues long. The V end was cut by 5 bases, the J end by 7 bases, with 6 bases between.

The sample holds many counts of this clonotype. The J gene is TRBJ2-5, the V gene TRBV7-9; D remains ambiguous. CDR1 is SEHNR, CDR2 FQNEAQ, per germline (reference sequence). The V end lost 0 bases, the J end lost 4 bases, and 9 bases lay between the germline ends. The CDR3 is 14 amino acids. As DNA, the CDR3 is TGTGCCAGCAGCTTAGCGGGGTTTCGAGAGACCCAGTACTTC. It encodes CASSLAGFRETQYF.

In its sample, this clonotype was seen a few times. The genes are TRBV24-1 and TRBJ2-6; TRBD2 might be the D (6 bases). V lost 5 bases, J lost 1 base, and 14 bases lay in between. The CDR3 runs 17 residues. Germline CDR1 reads KGHDR; CDR2 reads SFDVKD. The CDR3 region has the DNA TGTGCCACCAGTGCTGCCCCTGGGGGGTCTGGGGCCAACGTCCTGACTTTC. Translation: CATSAAPGGSGANVLTF.

This clonotype was counted at least ten times. The CDR3 protein is CATSREHTDTQYF. The DNA for the CDR3 is TGTGCCACCAGCAGAGAACACACAGATACGCAGTATTTT. This chain connects TRBV15 to TRBJ2-3, with unresolved D. V was clipped by 0 bases and J by 2 bases, with 3 bases between them. Germline V CDR1 and CDR2: LNHNV, YYDKDF (reference sequence). The CDR3 spans 13 residues.